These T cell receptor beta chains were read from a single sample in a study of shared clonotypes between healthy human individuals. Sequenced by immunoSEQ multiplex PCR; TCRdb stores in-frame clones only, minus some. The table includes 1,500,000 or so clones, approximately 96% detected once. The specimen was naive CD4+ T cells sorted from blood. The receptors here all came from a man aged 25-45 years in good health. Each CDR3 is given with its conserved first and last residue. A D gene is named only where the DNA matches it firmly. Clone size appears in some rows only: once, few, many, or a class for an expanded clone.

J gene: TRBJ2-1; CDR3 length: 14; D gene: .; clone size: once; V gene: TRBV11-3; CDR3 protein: CASSPRDSYNEQFF; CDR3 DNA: TGTGCCAGCAGCCCCCGGGACTCCTACAATGAGCAGTTCTTC
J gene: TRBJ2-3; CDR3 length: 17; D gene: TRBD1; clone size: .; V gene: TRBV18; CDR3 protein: CASTSEDRAHGTDTQYF; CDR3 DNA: TGTGCCAGCACGTCAGAGGACAGGGCTCACGGGACAGATACGCAGTATTTT
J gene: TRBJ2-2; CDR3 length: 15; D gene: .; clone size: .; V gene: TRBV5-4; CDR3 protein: CASSFGRPNTGELFF; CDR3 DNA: TGTGCCAGCAGCTTCGGGCGGCCGAACACCGGGGAGCTGTTTTTT
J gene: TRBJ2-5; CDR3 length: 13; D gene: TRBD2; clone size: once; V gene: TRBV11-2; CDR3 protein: CASSFSGQETQYF; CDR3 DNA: TGTGCCAGCAGCTTTAGCGGGCAAGAGACCCAGTACTTC
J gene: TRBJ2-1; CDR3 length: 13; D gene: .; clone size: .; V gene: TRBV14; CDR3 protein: CASSQIIGQEQFF; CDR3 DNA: TGTGCCAGCAGCCAAATTATCGGACAGGAGCAGTTCTTC
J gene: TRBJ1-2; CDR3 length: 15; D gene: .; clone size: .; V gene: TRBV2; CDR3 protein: CASSEESSRIYGYTF; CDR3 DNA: TGTGCCAGCAGTGAAGAATCCAGTCGCATCTATGGCTACACCTTC
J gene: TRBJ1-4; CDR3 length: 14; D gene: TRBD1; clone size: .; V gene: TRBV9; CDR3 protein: CASSEGQGNEKLFF; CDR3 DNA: TGTGCCAGCAGCGAGGGACAGGGGAATGAAAAACTGTTTTTT
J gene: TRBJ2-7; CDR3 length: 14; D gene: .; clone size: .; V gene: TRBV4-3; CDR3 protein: CASSRGLDSYEQYF; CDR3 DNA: TGCGCCAGCAGCCGAGGATTGGACTCCTACGAGCAGTACTTC
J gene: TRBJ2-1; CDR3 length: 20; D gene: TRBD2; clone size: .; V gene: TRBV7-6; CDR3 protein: CASSSRLASLLFSSYNEQFF; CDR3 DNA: TGTGCCAGCAGCAGTCGACTAGCGTCCCTTCTATTCAGCTCCTACAATGAGCAGTTCTTC
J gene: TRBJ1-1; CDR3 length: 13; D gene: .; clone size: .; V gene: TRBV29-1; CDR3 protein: CSVESRMNTEAFF; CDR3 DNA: TGCAGCGTTGAATCACGGATGAACACTGAAGCTTTCTTT
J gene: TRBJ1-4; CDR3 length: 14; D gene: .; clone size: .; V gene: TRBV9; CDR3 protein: CASRYRERGEKLFF; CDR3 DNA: TGTGCCAGCAGGTACAGGGAGAGGGGCGAAAAACTGTTTTTT
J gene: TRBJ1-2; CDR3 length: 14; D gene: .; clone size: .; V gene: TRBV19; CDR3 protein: CASSIVGGNYGYTF; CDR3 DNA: TGTGCCAGTAGTATAGTAGGCGGCAACTATGGCTACACCTTC
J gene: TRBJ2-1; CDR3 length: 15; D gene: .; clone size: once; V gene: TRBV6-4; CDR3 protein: CASSEFGGTYNEQFF; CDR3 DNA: TGTGCCAGCAGTGAATTTGGCGGGACTTACAATGAGCAGTTCTTC
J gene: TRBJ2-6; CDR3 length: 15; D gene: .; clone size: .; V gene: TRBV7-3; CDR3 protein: CASSLKGSGANVLTF; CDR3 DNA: TGTGCCAGCAGCTTAAAAGGATCTGGGGCCAACGTCCTGACTTTC
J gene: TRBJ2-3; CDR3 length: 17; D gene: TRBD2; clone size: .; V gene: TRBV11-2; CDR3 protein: CASSLELAGNPADTQYF; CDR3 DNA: TGTGCCAGCAGCTTAGAGCTAGCGGGAAACCCGGCAGATACGCAGTATTTT
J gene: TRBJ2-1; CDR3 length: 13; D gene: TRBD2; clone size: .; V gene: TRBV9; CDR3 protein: CASGAGAYNEQFF; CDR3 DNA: TGTGCCAGCGGGGCGGGAGCCTACAATGAGCAGTTCTTC
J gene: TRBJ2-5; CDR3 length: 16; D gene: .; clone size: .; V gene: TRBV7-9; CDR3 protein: CASRLNSRTVVETQYF; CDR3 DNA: TGTGCCAGCAGATTGAACTCCAGGACAGTAGTAGAGACCCAGTACTTC
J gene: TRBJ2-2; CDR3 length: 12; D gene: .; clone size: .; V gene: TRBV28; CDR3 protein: CASSLPTGELFF; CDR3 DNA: TGTGCCAGCAGTTTGCCCACCGGGGAGCTGTTTTTT
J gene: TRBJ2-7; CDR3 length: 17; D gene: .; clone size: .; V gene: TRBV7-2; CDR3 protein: CASSLRWDSRFSYEQYF; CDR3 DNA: TGTGCCAGCAGCTTAAGGTGGGACTCAAGATTCTCCTACGAGCAGTACTTC